This entry lists 21 T cell receptor beta chains sequenced from one sample in a study of regulatory T cells in long-lasting Graves disease. Construction of the TCR beta libraries employed iRepertoire HTBI primers in conjunction with Arm-PCR of CDR3 regions. Via MiXCR, TCRdb re-called the multiplex PCR reads, giving one row per CDR3 protein. There are some 340,000 distinct CDR3 sequences in the sample; roughly 20% occur only once, and approximately 28% lies in the top ten. Documented time point: persistent/refractory GD, antithyroid drugs over 5 years with positive TRAb. The TCR library used RNA extracted from PBMCs. The sample consisted of peripheral blood mononuclear cells (PBMCs), taken when the disease was refractory, from a patient treated with antithyroid drugs. The receptors here all came from a woman aged 40-49 years with Graves disease.

This chain joins TRBV7-6 and TRBJ1-4; no reliable D call. Germline CDR1 reads SGHVS; CDR2 reads FNYEAQ. The CDR3 spans 14 residues. Trimming left V 5 bases short and J 0 bases short, with 7 bases between. The CDR3 nucleotides are TGTGCCAGCAGCGAGAGGGCAACTAATGAAAAACTGTTTTTT. This codes for CASSERATNEKLFF.

For this clonotype: Given a much more abundant clone one base away, this may be a read error. The chain recombines TRBV2 with TRBJ2-1; TRBD2 matches at 10 bases. V dropped 6 bases and J dropped 10; count of bases not matched to a gene: 9. CDR3 length equals 14 residues. Germline values: CDR1 SNHLY, CDR2 FYNNEI. CDR3 sequence (DNA): TGTGCCAGCAGGACGGGACTAGCGTTCTACGAGCAGTTCTTC. Its translation: CASRTGLAFYEQFF. Drawing the rest from reference TRBV2 and TRBJ2-1, the complete variable domain is EPEVTQTPSHQVTQMGQEVILRCVPISNHLYFYWYRQILGQKVEFLVSFYNNEISEKSEIFDDQFSVERPDGSNFTLKIRSTKLEDSAMYFCASRTGLAFYEQFFGPGTRLTVL.

The table lists this clonotype with many counts. This chain uses TRBV11-2 with TRBJ2-5; a weak D match, TRBD2 (5 bases). V was cut by 3 bases and J by 4 bases, with 12 bases left in between. Germline values: CDR1 SGHAT, CDR2 FQNNGV. This CDR3 contains 14 residues. The CDR3 sequence: CASSFGRGIETQYF. For the CDR3, the DNA is TGTGCCAGCAGCTTTGGGAGAGGAATAGAGACCCAGTACTTC.

The chain employs TRBV3-1 and TRBJ2-7; D is unresolved. Germline CDR1 is LGHDT and CDR2 is YNNKEL (reference sequence). The CDR3 length is 14 residues. The V end lost 4 bases, the J end lost 4 bases, and 14 bases lay between the germline ends. The CDR3, as DNA: TGTGCCAGCAGCCGTCGCAGGCTTGATTACGAGCAGTACTTC. Its protein product is CASSRRRLDYEQYF.

Many counts were recorded for this clonotype. The chain employs TRBV28 and TRBJ1-2, with D perhaps matching TRBD1 (6 bases). Trimming removed 2 bases at V and 8 bases at J, with 9 bases between. The CDR3 loop spans 12 amino acids. Germline values: CDR1 MDHEN, CDR2 SYDVKM. The CDR3 DNA follows: TGTGCCAGCAGTTTAAGGGGGGTCGGCTACACCTTC. This encodes CASSLRGVGYTF.

The sample holds many counts of this clonotype. The rearrangement joins TRBV11-2 to TRBJ1-6; D gene ambiguous. Deletions cut 5 bases from V and 6 bases from J, with 17 bases between. The CDR3 is 16 amino acids. In germline, CDR1 is SGHAT, CDR2 FQNNGV. The CDR3 bases are TGTGCCAGCAGCCCGAAACTACGGGGTCGTAATTCACCCCTCCACTTT. As protein: CASSPKLRGRNSPLHF.

On this clonotype itself: The germline gene is not matched at one end of the junction; a read error may be the cause. The V gene is TRBV18, the J gene TRBJ2-7; the D is unclear. The germline gives CDR1 KGHSH, CDR2 LQKENI. This CDR3 has 13 residues. CDR3 loop: CASSPQVSHEQYF. The CDR3 DNA sequence: TGTGCCAGCTCACCACAAGTCTCCCACGAGCAGTACTTC.

This chain uses TRBV7-6 with TRBJ2-1; possibly TRBD2 for D (5 bases). The CDR3 is 13 amino acids. Trimming stripped 6 bases from V and 7 bases from J, with 13 bases between. Germline V gene lookup returns CDR1 SGHVS and CDR2 FNYEAQ. The CDR3 bases are TGTGCCAGCAGTCTACTAGGGCGAAATGAGCAGTTCTTC. It specifies CASSLLGRNEQFF.

The V call is TRBV20-1, the J call TRBJ2-2; possible D gene TRBD2, 6 bases. The germline CDR1 and CDR2 sequences are DFQATT and SNEGSKA (reference sequence). The CDR3 is 12 residues long. V was shortened by 3 bases and J by 7 bases, with 9 bases between the two germline ends. The CDR3 loop is CSASLAVGELFF. As DNA, the CDR3 is TGCAGTGCTAGTTTAGCGGTCGGGGAGCTGTTTTTT.

This clonotype appeared many times. The chain combines TRBV2 with TRBJ2-7; TRBD1 agrees at 8 bases. V lost 7 bases, J lost 0 bases, and 5 bases stayed unmatched. CDR3 size: 14 residues. CDR1 is SNHLY and CDR2 is FYNNEI in the germline V gene. The CDR3 nucleotides are TGTGCCAGCAACCCGGGACAGGACTCCTACGAGCAGTACTTC. Its protein is CASNPGQDSYEQYF.

This clonotype was counted ten times or more. V is TRBV28 and J is TRBJ2-7, with D tentatively TRBD2 (5 bases). The CDR3 runs to 13 residues. V was cut by 6 bases and J by 4 bases, with 13 bases left in between. Germline V gives CDR1 MDHEN, CDR2 SYDVKM. The CDR3 nucleotides read TGTGCCAGCAGAAATCAAGGCGGGTACGAGCAGTACTTC. It codes for CASRNQGGYEQYF.

Regarding this clonotype: This may come from a read error, since a much larger clone is one base off. The chain couples TRBV28 to TRBJ2-2; D may correspond to TRBD1 or TRBD2 (5 bases each). Looked up from germline, CDR1 is MDHEN and CDR2 is SYDVKM. This CDR3 has 15 residues. V was shortened by 6 bases and J by 6 bases, with 17 bases between the two germline ends. CDR3 DNA sequence: TGTGCCAGCAGATCCGGGGCTCGTTCACCCGGGGAGCTGTTTTTT. Protein product: CASRSGARSPGELFF.

This sequence joins TRBV4-1 and TRBJ1-3; maybe TRBD1 (5 bases). Trimming cost V 9 bases and J 0 bases, with 18 bases left between them. The germline gives CDR1 MGHRA, CDR2 YSYEKL. This CDR3 has 16 residues. CDR3 amino acids: CASRQAGRISGNTIYF. CDR3 sequence (DNA): TGCGCCAGTAGACAAGCGGGACGGATCTCTGGAAACACCATATATTTT.

This clonotype showed up just a few times. The V and J genes are TRBV13 and TRBJ1-1, with D perhaps matching TRBD1 (6 bases). The CDR3 has 13 residues. V shed 4 bases and J shed 10 bases, with 16 bases lying between them. CDR1 and CDR2 (germline): PRHDT, FYEKMQ (reference sequence). CDR3 nucleotides: TGTGCCAGCAGCTCCGGACAGAGGCCTTTAGCTTTCTTT. Its translation: CASSSGQRPLAFF.

The gene calls are TRBV12-3 or TRBV12-4 and TRBJ1-1; D call uncertain. The CDR3 loop spans 15 amino acids. With 1 base removed from V and 1 base from J, the gap between germline ends came to 10 bases. CDR3 sequence reads: CASSLERWGNTEAFF. CDR3 DNA: TGTGCCAGCAGTTTAGAAAGATGGGGGAACACTGAAGCTTTCTTT.

This clonotype was detected many times. This rearrangement joins TRBV28 to TRBJ2-2; D not certain. CDR1 is MDHEN and CDR2 is SYDVKM in the germline V gene. This CDR3 comprises 14 residues. Trimming cost V 6 bases and J 4 bases, with 12 bases left between them. CDR3 nucleotide sequence: TGTGCCAGCAGGGGCCCGGTGGCCACCGGGGAGCTGTTTTTT. Its translation: CASRGPVATGELFF. Full variable domain (outside the CDR3, taken from reference TRBV28 and TRBJ2-2): DVKVTQSSRYLVKRTGEKVFLECVQDMDHENMFWYRQDPGLGLRLIYFSYDVKMKEKGDIPEGYSVSREKKERFSLILESASTNQTSMYLCASRGPVATGELFFGEGSRLTVL.

This clonotype was found a few times. The chain couples TRBV9 to TRBJ2-2; a weak D match, TRBD2 (7 bases). V dropped 5 bases and J dropped 9 bases, with 14 bases sitting between them. This CDR3 is 13 amino acids long. Germline CDR1 reads SGDLS; CDR2 reads YYNGEE. CDR3 in amino acids: CASRGGGSRELFF. The CDR3 bases are TGTGCCAGCAGAGGGGGAGGGTCGAGGGAGCTGTTTTTT.

The rearrangement links TRBV6-1 to TRBJ2-7; 12 nucleotides match TRBD2. This CDR3 comprises 14 residues. Trimming removed 6 bases from V and 8 bases from J; junction bases left unmatched: 8. Germline loops: CDR1 MNHNS, CDR2 SASEGT. CDR3 DNA sequence: TGTGCCAGCAGCCGACTAGCGGGAGTCGATCAGCAGTACTTC. This encodes CASSRLAGVDQQYF.

The rearrangement links TRBV10-3 to TRBJ2-1; D call uncertain. Germline CDR1 reads ENHRY; CDR2 reads SYGVKD. This CDR3 is 13 amino acids long. The V end lost 3 bases, the J end lost 4 bases, and 7 bases lay between the germline ends. The CDR3 DNA follows: TGTGCCATCAGTGAATTGGGGTACAATGAGCAGTTCTTC. It specifies CAISELGYNEQFF.

This clonotype was seen a few times. J is TRBJ2-5 and V is TRBV13; TRBD2 aligns across 11 bases. Per germline, CDR1 PRHDT and CDR2 FYEKMQ (reference sequence). V shed 6 bases and J 3 bases; nucleotides not matched to a gene: 6. The CDR3 sequence is 15 residues long. The CDR3 DNA reads as TGTGCCAGCAGTCCCCCGGGACTAGCGGAAGAGACCCAGTACTTC. Residues: CASSPPGLAEETQYF.

The table lists this clonotype with many counts. The rearrangement links TRBV3-1 to TRBJ1-1, with D uncertain. Germline V CDR1 and CDR2: LGHDT, YNNKEL (reference sequence). V shed 0 bases and J shed 3 bases, with 5 bases lying between them. CDR3 size: 13 residues. The CDR3 protein is CASSQDLDTEAFF. CDR3 sequence (DNA): TGTGCCAGCAGCCAAGATCTTGACACTGAAGCTTTCTTT.